What follows are 10 T cell receptor beta chains derived from one specimen sequenced in a study of molecular identifiers for immune sequencing clone quantification. TCRdb independently ran MiXCR on the PCR reads; one entry per CDR3 protein. Of about 630,000 distinct CDR3 sequences in the sample, roughly 25% are singletons; the top ten hold about 0.84%. The material sequenced was naive CD8+ T cells from blood, with Jurkat cell RNA spiked in. The subset here: FACS-sorted CD8+CD4-CCR7+CD45RA+ naive T cells. These receptors were taken from a human donor in good health. Some libraries in this study had Jurkat cell RNA spiked in.

The chain employs TRBV28 and TRBJ2-1, with TRBD2 matching over 8 bases. Per the germline V gene, CDR1 is MDHEN and CDR2 is SYDVKM. The ends lost 3 bases at V and 4 bases at J; junction bases unmatched: 8. CDR3 length: 16 residues. The CDR3 sequence is CASSFQALAVYNEQFF. Written as DNA, the CDR3 is TGTGCCAGCAGTTTTCAAGCACTAGCGGTATACAATGAGCAGTTCTTC.

Comments on this clonotype: The junction departs from the called germline gene at one end, perhaps through a read error. The V call is TRBV4-3, the J call TRBJ2-7; D gene ambiguous. The germline CDR1 and CDR2 sequences are LGHNA and YSLEER. This CDR3 has 17 amino acids. CDR3 region: CASRLGAWPESSYEQSF. The CDR3 DNA sequence: TGCGCCAGCCGCCTAGGCGCCTGGCCGGAAAGCTCCTACGAGCAGTCCTTC.

The chain combines TRBV6-5 with TRBJ2-1, with D possibly TRBD1 on 6 matching bases. The CDR3 is 15 residues long. Germline assignment: CDR1 MNHEY and CDR2 SVGAGI. The V end lost 6 bases, the J end lost 8 bases, and 20 bases lay between the germline ends. The CDR3 region has the DNA TGTGCCAGCAGAAGGCTCAGGGGTCTGGCGGATGAGCAGTTCTTC. Translating it yields CASRRLRGLADEQFF.

This clonotype was observed many times. The V call is TRBV29-1, the J call TRBJ2-7, with a tentative D call TRBD1 (7 bases). Trimming took off 7 bases at V and 5 bases at J, with 15 bases between the two ends. Germline V CDR1 and CDR2: SQVTM, ANQGSEA. CDR3 length: 12 amino acids. Here the CDR3 DNA reads TGCAGCGCGGAGGGGGCGCGGAACGAGCAGTACTTC. Residues: CSAEGARNEQYF.

The chain joins TRBV19 to TRBJ2-1; 13 positions agree with TRBD2. V was clipped by 5 bases and J by 0 bases; unmatched bases: 7. Germline loops: CDR1 LNHDA, CDR2 SQIVND (reference sequence). This CDR3 region has 18 residues. This CDR3 is CASSPGTSGMNSYNEQFF. The CDR3, as DNA: TGTGCCAGTAGTCCCGGGACTAGCGGGATGAACTCCTACAATGAGCAGTTCTTC.

This clonotype was observed many times. The chain has TRBV2 and TRBJ2-7; D uncertain. The CDR3 sequence is 14 residues long. Germline lookup yields CDR1 SNHLY and CDR2 FYNNEI. V lost 5 bases and J lost 0, with 11 bases in between. CDR3 DNA sequence: TGTGCCAGCAGTAACGGCTCGGCCTCCTACGAGCAGTACTTC. Its translation: CASSNGSASYEQYF.

The V gene is TRBV14, the J gene TRBJ2-7; D may match TRBD1 or TRBD2 (5 bases each). The ends were cut back, 2 bases at V and 0 bases at J, with 8 bases in the middle. The CDR3 spans 14 residues. Germline loops: CDR1 SGHDN, CDR2 FVKESK. DNA for the CDR3: TGTGCCAGCAGCCAATGGGACGGCTCCTACGAGCAGTACTTC. Translated, it gives CASSQWDGSYEQYF.

This clonotype was detected ten times or more. The chain couples TRBV3-1 to TRBJ2-7, with D perhaps matching TRBD2 (5 bases). CDR1 and CDR2 (germline): LGHDT, YNNKEL (reference sequence). The length of the CDR3 is 16 residues. V was trimmed by 0 bases and J by 0 bases, leaving 12 bases between them. CDR3 sequence reads: CASSQEAQRSSYEQYF. CDR3 nucleotides: TGTGCCAGCAGCCAAGAGGCCCAGCGGAGCTCCTACGAGCAGTACTTC.

V is TRBV11-2 and J is TRBJ2-7, with D perhaps assigned TRBD1 or TRBD2 (5 bases each). Germline V gene sequence: CDR1 SGHAT, CDR2 FQNNGV. Deletions cut 5 bases from V and 2 bases from J, with 13 bases between. The CDR3 extends over 14 amino acids. Here the CDR3 reads CASSTGVAPYEQYF. The CDR3 DNA sequence: TGTGCCAGCAGCACAGGAGTAGCGCCCTACGAGCAGTACTTC. Looking up the rest from reference TRBV11-2 and TRBJ2-7 gives the full variable domain: EAGVAQSPRYKIIEKRQSVAFWCNPISGHATLYWYQQILGQGPKLLIQFQNNGVVDDSQLPKDRFSAERLKGVDSTLKIQPAKLEDSAVYLCASSTGVAPYEQYFGPGTRLTVT.

This clonotype was detected ten times or more. The chain uses TRBV13 and TRBJ2-7; D not certain. This CDR3 region has 13 residues. V was shortened by 7 bases and J by 0 bases, with 10 bases between the two germline ends. CDR1 and CDR2 from the germline V gene are PRHDT and FYEKMQ (reference sequence). This CDR3 reads CASTLSSSYEQYF. The DNA for the CDR3 is TGTGCCAGCACCCTGTCGAGCTCCTACGAGCAGTACTTC.